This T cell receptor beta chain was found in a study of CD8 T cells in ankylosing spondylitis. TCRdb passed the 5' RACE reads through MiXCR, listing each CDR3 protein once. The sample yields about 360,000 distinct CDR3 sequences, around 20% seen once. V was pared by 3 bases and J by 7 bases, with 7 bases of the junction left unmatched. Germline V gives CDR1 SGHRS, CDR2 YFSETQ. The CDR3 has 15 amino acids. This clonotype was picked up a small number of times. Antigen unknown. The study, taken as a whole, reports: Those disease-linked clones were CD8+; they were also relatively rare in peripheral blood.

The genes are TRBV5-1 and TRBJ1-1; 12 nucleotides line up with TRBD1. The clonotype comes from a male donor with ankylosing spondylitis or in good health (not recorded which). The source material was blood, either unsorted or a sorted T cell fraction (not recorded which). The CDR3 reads CASSSGTGGLGEAFF. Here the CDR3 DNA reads TGCGCCAGCAGCTCTGGGACAGGGGGCTTGGGTGAAGCTTTCTTT.